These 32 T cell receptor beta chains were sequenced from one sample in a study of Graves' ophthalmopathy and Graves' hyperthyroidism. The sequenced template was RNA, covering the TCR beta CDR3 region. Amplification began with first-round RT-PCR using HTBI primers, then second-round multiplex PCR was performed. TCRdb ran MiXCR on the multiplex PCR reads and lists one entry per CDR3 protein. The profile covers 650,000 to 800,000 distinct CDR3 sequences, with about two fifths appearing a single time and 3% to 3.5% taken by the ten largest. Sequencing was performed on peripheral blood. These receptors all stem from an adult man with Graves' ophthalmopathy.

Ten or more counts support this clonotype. Here the CDR3 DNA reads TGTGCCAGCAGCGTCGACAGGGTTGGCGGCTACACCTTC. As protein: CASSVDRVGGYTF. The rearrangement joins TRBV9 to TRBJ1-2; 7 nucleotides line up with TRBD1. Germline CDR1 SGDLS, CDR2 YYNGEE. V lost 2 bases to trimming and J lost 8 bases; unmatched junction nucleotides: 6. The CDR3 runs to 13 residues.

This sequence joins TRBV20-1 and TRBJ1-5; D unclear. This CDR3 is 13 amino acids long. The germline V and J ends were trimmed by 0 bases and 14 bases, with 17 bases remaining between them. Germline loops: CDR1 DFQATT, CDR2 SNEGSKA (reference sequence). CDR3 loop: CSARDLAGGHEHF. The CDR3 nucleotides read TGCAGTGCTAGAGATCTAGCGGGAGGGCACGAGCATTTT.

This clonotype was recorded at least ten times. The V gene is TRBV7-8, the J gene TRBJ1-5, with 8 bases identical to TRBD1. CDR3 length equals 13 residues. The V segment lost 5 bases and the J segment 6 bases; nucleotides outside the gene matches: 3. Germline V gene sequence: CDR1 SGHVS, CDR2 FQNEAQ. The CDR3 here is CASSSDRGQPQHF. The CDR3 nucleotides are TGTGCCAGCAGCAGCGACAGGGGTCAGCCCCAGCATTTT.

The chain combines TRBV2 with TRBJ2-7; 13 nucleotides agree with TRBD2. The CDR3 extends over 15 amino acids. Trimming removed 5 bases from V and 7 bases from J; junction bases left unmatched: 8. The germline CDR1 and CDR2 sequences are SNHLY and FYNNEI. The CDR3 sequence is CASSLTSGRSNEQYF. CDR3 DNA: TGTGCCAGCAGTCTGACTAGCGGGAGGTCCAATGAGCAGTACTTC.

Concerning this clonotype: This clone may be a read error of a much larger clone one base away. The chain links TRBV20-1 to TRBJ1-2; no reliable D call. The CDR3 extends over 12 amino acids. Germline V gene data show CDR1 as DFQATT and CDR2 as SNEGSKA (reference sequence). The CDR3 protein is CSARVAGYGCTF. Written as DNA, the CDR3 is TGCAGTGCTAGAGTGGCGGGCTATGGCTGCACCTTC.

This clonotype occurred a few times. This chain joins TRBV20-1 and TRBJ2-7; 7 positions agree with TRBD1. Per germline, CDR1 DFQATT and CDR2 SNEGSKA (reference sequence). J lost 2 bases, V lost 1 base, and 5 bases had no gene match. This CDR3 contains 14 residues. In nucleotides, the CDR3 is TGCAGTGCTAGAGTCGTGACAGGGACCTACGAGCAGTACTTC. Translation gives CSARVVTGTYEQYF.

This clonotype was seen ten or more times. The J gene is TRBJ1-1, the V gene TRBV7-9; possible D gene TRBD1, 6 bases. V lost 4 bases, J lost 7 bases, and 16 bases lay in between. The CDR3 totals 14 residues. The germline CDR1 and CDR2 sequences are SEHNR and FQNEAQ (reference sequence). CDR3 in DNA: TGTGCCAGCAGCTCACTCCGGGACAACCTTGAAGCTTTCTTT. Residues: CASSSLRDNLEAFF. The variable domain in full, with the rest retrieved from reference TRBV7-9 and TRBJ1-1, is DTGVSQNPRHKITKRGQNVTFRCDPISEHNRLYWYRQTLGQGPEFLTYFQNEAQLEKSRLLSDRFSAERPKGSFSTLEIQRTEQGDSAMYLCASSSLRDNLEAFFGQGTRLTVV.

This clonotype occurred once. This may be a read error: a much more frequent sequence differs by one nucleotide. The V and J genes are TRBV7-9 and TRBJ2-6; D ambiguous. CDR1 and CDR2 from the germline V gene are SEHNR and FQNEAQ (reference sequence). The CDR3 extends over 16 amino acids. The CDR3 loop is CVSSQRVPPGANVLTF. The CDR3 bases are TGCGTCAGCAGCCAAAGGGTTCCGCCCGGGGCCAACGTCCTGACTTTC.

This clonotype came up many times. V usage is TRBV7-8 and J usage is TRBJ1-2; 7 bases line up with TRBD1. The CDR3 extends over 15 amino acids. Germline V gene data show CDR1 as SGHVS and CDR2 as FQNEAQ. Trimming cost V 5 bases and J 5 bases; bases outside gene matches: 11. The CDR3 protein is CASSQQRGTVYGYTF. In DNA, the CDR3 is TGTGCCAGCAGCCAACAACGAGGGACAGTTTATGGCTACACCTTC.

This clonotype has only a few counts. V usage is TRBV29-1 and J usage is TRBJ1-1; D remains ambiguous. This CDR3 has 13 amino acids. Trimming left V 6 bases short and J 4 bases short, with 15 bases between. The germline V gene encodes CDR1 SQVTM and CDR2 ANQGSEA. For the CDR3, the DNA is TGCAGCGTCCGAGGTAGCGGGAGCACTGAAGCTTTCTTT. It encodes CSVRGSGSTEAFF.

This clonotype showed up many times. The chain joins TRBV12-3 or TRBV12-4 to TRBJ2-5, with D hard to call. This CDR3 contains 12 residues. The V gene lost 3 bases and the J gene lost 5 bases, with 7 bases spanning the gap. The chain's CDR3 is CASSFIGETQYF. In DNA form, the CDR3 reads TGTGCCAGCAGTTTTATCGGGGAGACCCAGTACTTC.

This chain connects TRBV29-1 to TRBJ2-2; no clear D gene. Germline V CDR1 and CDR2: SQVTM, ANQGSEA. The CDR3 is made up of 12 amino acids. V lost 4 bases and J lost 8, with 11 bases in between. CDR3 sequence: CSVGAPTGELFF. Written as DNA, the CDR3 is TGCAGCGTTGGGGCCCCAACAGGGGAGCTGTTTTTT.

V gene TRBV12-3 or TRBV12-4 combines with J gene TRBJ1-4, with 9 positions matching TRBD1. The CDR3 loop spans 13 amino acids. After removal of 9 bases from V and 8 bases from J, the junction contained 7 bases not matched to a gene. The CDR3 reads CASTTGGVEKLFF. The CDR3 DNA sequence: TGTGCCAGTACTACAGGGGGCGTAGAAAAACTGTTTTTT.

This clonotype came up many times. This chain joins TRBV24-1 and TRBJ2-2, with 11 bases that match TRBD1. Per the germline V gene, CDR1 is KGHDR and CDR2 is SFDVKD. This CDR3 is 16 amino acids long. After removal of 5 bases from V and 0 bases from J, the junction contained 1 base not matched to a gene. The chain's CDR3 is CATSGGQGANTGELFF. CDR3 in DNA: TGTGCCACCAGTGGGGGACAGGGGGCGAACACCGGGGAGCTGTTTTTT.

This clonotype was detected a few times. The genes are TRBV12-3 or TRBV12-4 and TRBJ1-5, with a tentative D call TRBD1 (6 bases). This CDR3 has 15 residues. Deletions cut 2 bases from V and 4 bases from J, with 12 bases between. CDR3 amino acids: CASSLQTGGNQPQHF. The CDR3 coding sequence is TGTGCCAGCAGTTTACAGACAGGTGGGAATCAGCCCCAGCATTTT.

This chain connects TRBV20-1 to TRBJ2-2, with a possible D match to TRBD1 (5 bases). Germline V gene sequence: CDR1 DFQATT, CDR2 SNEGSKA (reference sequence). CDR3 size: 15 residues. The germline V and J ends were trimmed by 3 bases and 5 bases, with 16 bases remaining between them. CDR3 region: CSARFGASRTGELFF. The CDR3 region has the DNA TGCAGTGCTAGGTTTGGGGCTAGTAGGACCGGGGAGCTGTTTTTT.

The CDR3 nucleotides read TGTGCCAGCAGCTCGCTTTCCCCGCGGACAGGGCTGAACACTGAAGCTTTCTTT. Its translation: CASSSLSPRTGLNTEAFF. This chain links TRBV11-1 with TRBJ1-1, with TRBD1 identical over 8 bases. This CDR3 has 18 residues. Germline loops: CDR1 SGHAT, CDR2 FQDESV (reference sequence). The trim removed 4 bases at V and 0 bases at J, leaving 13 bases unmatched.

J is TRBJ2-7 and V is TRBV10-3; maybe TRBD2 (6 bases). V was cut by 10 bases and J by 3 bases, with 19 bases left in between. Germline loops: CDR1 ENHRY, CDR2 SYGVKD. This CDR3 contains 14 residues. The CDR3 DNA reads TGTGCCAGCAGCCCTTCGACTAGTCTCTACGAGCAGTACTTC. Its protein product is CASSPSTSLYEQYF.

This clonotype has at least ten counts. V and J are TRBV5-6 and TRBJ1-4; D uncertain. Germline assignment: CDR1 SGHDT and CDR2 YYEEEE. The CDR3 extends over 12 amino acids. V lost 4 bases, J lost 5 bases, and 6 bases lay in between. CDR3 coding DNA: TGTGCCAGCAGCAGGGCGAATGAAAAACTGTTTTTT. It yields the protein CASSRANEKLFF.

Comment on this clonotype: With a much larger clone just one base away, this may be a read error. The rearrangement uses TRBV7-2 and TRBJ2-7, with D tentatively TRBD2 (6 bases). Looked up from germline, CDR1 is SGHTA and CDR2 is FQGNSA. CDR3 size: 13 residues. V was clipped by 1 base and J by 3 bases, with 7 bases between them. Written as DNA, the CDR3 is TGTGCCAGCAGCTTAGTGGGACTCTACGAGCAGTACTTC. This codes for CASSLVGLYEQYF.

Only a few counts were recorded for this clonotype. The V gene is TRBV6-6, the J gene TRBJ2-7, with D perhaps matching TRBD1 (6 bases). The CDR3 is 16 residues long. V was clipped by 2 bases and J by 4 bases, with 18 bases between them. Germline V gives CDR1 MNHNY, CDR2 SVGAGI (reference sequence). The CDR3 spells CASSYAWTAGEYEQYF. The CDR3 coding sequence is TGTGCCAGCAGTTACGCTTGGACAGCCGGAGAGTACGAGCAGTACTTC.

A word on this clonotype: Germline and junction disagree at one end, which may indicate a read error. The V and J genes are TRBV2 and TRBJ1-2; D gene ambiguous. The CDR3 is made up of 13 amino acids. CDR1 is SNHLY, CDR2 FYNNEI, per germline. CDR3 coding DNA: TGTACCAGCAGCCCCGACGGGAACTATGGCTACACCTTC. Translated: CTSSPDGNYGYTF.

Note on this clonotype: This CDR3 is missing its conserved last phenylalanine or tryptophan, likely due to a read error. The CDR3 reads CASSFWSQETQYI. In DNA form, the CDR3 reads TGCGCCAGCAGTTTTTGGTCCCAAGAGACCCAGTACATC. V usage is TRBV5-1 and J usage is TRBJ2-5; D not certain. This CDR3 has 13 amino acids. V lost 5 bases and J 1 base, leaving 9 bases between the germline ends. Germline V gene sequence: CDR1 SGHRS, CDR2 YFSETQ.

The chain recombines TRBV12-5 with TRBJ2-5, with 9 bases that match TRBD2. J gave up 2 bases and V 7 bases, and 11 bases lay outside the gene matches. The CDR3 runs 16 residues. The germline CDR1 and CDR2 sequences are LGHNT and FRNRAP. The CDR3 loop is CASAPLKSGGQETQYF. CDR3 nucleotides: TGTGCTAGTGCTCCCCTGAAAAGCGGGGGGCAAGAGACCCAGTACTTC.

The CDR3: CSVEWRNTIYF. The CDR3 DNA is TGCAGCGTTGAATGGCGGAACACCATATATTTT. The gene calls are TRBV29-1 and TRBJ1-3; D remains unclear. V gave up 2 bases and J gave up 7 bases, with 6 bases separating them. CDR3 size: 11 residues. Germline V CDR1 and CDR2: SQVTM, ANQGSEA.

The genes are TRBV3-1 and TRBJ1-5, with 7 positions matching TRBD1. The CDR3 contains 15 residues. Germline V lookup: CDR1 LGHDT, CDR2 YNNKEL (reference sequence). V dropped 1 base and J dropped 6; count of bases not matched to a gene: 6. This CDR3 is CASSQAGGPGQPQHF. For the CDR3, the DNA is TGTGCCAGCAGCCAAGCAGGGGGGCCTGGTCAGCCCCAGCATTTT.

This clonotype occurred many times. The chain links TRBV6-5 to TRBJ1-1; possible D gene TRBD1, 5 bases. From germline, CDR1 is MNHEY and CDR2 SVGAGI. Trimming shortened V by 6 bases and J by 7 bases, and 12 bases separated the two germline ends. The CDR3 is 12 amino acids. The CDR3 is CASSGTVDEAFF. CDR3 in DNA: TGTGCCAGCAGCGGGACTGTAGATGAAGCTTTCTTT.

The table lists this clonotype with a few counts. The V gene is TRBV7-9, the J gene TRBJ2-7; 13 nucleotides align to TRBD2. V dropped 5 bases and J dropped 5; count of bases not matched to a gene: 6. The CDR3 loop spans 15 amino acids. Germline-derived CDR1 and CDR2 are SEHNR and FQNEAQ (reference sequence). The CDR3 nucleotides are TGTGCCAGCAGCCCCCCCGGACTAGCGGGAGACGAGCAGTACTTC. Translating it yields CASSPPGLAGDEQYF. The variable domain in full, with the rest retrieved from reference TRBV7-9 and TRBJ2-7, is DTGVSQNPRHKITKRGQNVTFRCDPISEHNRLYWYRQTLGQGPEFLTYFQNEAQLEKSRLLSDRFSAERPKGSFSTLEIQRTEQGDSAMYLCASSPPGLAGDEQYFGPGTRLTVT.

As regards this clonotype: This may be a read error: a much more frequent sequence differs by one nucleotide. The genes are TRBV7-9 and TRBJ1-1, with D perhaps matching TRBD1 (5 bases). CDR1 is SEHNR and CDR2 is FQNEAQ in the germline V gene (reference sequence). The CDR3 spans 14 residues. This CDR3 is CAGSLQEGHTEAFF. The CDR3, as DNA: TGTGCCGGCAGCTTACAGGAAGGGCACACTGAAGCTTTCTTT. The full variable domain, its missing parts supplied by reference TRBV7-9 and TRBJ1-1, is DTGVSQNPRHKITKRGQNVTFRCDPISEHNRLYWYRQTLGQGPEFLTYFQNEAQLEKSRLLSDRFSAERPKGSFSTLEIQRTEQGDSAMYLCAGSLQEGHTEAFFGQGTRLTVV.

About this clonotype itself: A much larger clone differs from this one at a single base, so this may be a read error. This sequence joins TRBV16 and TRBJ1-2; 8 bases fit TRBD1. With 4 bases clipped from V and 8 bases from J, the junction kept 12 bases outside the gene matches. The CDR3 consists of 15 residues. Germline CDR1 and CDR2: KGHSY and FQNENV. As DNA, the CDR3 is TGTGCCAGCAGCCGATCGGGGACAGGCCCATTCGGCTACACCTTC. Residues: CASSRSGTGPFGYTF.

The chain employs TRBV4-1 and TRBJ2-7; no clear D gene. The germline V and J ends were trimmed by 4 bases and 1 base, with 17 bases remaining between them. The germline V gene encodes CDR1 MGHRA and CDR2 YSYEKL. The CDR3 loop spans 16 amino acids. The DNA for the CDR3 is TGCGCCAGCAGCCGTCCCCCCATTGACCGATCCTACGAGCAGTACTTC. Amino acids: CASSRPPIDRSYEQYF.

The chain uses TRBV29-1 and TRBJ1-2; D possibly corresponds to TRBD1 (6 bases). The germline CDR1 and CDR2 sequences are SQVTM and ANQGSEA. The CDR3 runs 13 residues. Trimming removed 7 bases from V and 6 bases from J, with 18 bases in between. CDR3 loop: CSASGRGADGYTF. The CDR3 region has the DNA TGCAGCGCCTCCGGGAGGGGGGCAGATGGCTACACCTTC.